The clone carrying this TCR beta chain showed up just once. What it binds is not known. The entry originates in a study of CD8+CD57+ T cells in acquired aplastic anemia. It was genomic DNA that served as the template for profiling TCR beta VDJ and CDR3. Each CDR3 protein is one row after TCRdb ran MiXCR on the reads. Among more than 70,000 distinct CDR3 sequences listed, less than 85% were seen once. The CDR3 has 13 amino acids. Germline CDR1 SQVTM, CDR2 ANQGSEA. The V and J ends lost 8 bases and 7 bases, in that order; junction bases with no gene match: 13. Findings and limits, study-wide: Approximately 30 CD8+ CDR3 sequences were shared between patients and controls. No significant difference in CD8+ Simpson's diversity was found between patients and controls.

Selection for sequencing was limited to patients who had shown CD8+CD57+ cell expansion by flow cytometry. Patients, without exception, had severe acquired aplastic anemia. Patients had not yet gotten any therapy when their blood was taken for sampling. The gene calls are TRBV29-1 and TRBJ1-1, with 7 bases fitting TRBD1. Sequencing was performed on sorted CD4+, CD8+, or CD8+CD57+ T cells (not recorded which) from PBMCs. The TCR sequence derives from a human donor with aplastic anemia. The CDR3 DNA reads TGCAGCTGTTTGGGGGATGGGGACAGTGAAGCTTTCTTT. Amino acids: CSCLGDGDSEAFF.